The TCR beta chain under discussion was sequenced for a study of T cell repertoires in cytomegalovirus infection. On the study more broadly: In public TCR beta signatures, there were indications of both CMV infection and matching HLA type.

The study's findings and limits: The ex vivo response was dominated by HLA-C-restricted CMV-specific TCR beta clonotypes. The cumulative frequency of public TCR beta families distinguished individuals who carried CMV together with the relevant HLA.

Trimming took 0 bases from V and 6 from J; bases not matched to a gene: 4. Germline values: CDR1 SGHRS, CDR2 YFSETQ. The CDR3 spans 14 residues. There are a few counts of this clonotype. Its specificity is unknown. TCRdb reprocessed the reads via MiXCR and lists one record per CDR3 protein. The sample records 650,000 to 900,000 distinct CDR3 sequences, 29% being singletons. The specimen comprised cultured CD8+ T cells from PBMCs, sampled from culture after CMV antigen stimulation. The sequence was obtained from a human donor in good health (CMV status not recorded). Some clones in this sample may be carry-over from other donors' samples. The V gene is TRBV5-1, the J gene TRBJ2-3; 7 bases map to TRBD1. The CDR3 nucleotides are TGCGCCAGCAGCTTGGGGCAGGGGGAGGATACGCAGTATTTT. It translates to CASSLGQGEDTQYF.